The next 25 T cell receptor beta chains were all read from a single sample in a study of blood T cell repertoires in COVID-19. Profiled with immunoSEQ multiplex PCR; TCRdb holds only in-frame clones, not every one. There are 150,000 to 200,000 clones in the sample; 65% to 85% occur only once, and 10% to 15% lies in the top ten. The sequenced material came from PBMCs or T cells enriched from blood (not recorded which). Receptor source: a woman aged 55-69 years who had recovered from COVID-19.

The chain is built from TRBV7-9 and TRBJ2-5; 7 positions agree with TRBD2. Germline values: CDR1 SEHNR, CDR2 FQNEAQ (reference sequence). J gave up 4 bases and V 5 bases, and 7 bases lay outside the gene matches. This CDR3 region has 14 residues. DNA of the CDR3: TGTGCCAGCAGCGCAACCTGGGGGGGAGAGACCCAGTACTTC. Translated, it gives CASSATWGGETQYF.

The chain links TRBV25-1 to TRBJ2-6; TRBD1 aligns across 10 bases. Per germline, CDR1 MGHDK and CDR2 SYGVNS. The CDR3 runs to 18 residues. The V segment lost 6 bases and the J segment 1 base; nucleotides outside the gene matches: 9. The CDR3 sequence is CASRSDPGQGSGANVLTF. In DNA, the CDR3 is TGTGCCAGCAGATCTGACCCGGGACAGGGGTCTGGGGCCAACGTCCTGACTTTC.

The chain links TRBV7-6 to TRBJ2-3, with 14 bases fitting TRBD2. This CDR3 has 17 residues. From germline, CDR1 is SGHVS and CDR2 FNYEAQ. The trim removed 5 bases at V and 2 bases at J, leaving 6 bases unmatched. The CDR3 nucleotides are TGTGCCAGCAGCCCCGGGACTAGCGGGGGACTCACAGATACGCAGTATTTT. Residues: CASSPGTSGGLTDTQYF.

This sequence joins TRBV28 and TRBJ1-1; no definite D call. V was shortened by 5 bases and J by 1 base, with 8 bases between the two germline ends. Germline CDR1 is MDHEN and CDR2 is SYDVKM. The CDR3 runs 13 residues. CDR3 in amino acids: CASSPHWNTEAFF. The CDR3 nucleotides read TGTGCCAGCAGTCCTCACTGGAACACTGAAGCTTTCTTT.

The CDR3 here is CASSVAGTQDTQYF. The CDR3 DNA reads as TGTGCCAGCAGCGTGGCGGGAACTCAAGATACGCAGTATTTT. This chain links TRBV9 with TRBJ2-3; a weak D match, TRBD2 (6 bases). The CDR3 is 14 amino acids. V was shortened by 2 bases and J by 5 bases, with 12 bases between the two germline ends. Germline V gene lookup returns CDR1 SGDLS and CDR2 YYNGEE.

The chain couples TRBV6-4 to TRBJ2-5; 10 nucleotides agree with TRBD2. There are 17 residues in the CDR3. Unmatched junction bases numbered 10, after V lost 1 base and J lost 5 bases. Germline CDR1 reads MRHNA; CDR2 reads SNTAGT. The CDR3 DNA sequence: TGTGCCAGCAGTGACTGGATACTAGCGGGGCGGTTCGAGACCCAGTACTTC. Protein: CASSDWILAGRFETQYF.

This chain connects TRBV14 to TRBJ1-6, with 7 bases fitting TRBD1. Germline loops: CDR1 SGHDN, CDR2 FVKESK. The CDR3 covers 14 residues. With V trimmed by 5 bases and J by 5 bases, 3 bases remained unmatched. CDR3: CASSTGQNNSPLHF. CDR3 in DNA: TGTGCCAGCAGCACGGGACAGAATAATTCACCCCTCCACTTT.

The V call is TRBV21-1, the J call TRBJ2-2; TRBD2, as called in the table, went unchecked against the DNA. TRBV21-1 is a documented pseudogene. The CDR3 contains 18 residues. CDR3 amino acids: CASSKKRTTVTNTGELFF. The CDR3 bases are TGTGCCAGCAGCAAAAAACGGACTACAGTAACGAACACCGGGGAGCTGTTTTTT.

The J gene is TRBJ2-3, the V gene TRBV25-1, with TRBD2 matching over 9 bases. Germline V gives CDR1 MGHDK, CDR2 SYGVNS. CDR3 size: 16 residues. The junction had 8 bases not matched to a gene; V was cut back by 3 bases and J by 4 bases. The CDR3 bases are TGTGCCAGCAGTGATTTCAGCGGGGGGCCTCCAGATACGCAGTATTTT. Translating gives CASSDFSGGPPDTQYF.

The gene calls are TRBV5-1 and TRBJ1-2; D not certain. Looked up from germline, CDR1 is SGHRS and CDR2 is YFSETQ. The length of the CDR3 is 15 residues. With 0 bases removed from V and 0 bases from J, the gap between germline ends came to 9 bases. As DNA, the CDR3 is TGCGCCAGCAGCTTGGCCGCTGGAGCTAACTATGGCTACACCTTC. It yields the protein CASSLAAGANYGYTF.

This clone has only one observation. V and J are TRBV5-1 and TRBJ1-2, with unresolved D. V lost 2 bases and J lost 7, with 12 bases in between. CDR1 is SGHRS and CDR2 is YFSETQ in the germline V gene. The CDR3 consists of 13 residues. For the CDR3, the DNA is TGCGCCAGCAGCTTAGGACCAGAGGGTGGCTACACCTTC. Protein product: CASSLGPEGGYTF.

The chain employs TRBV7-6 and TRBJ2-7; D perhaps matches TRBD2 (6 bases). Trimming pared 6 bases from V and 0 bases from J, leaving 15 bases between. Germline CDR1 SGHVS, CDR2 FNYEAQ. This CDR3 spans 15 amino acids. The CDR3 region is CASRQGLGGSYEQYF. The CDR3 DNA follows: TGTGCCAGCAGGCAGGGTCTGGGAGGCTCCTACGAGCAGTACTTC.

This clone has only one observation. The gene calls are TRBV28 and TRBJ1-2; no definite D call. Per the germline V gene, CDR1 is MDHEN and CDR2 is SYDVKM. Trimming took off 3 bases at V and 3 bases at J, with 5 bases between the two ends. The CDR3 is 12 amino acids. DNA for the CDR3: TGTGCCAGCAGTTTGCGTGACTATGGCTACACCTTC. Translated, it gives CASSLRDYGYTF.

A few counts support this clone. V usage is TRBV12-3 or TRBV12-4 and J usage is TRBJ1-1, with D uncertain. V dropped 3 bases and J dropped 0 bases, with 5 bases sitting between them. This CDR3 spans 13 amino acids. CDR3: CASSFDMNTEAFF. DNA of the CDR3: TGTGCCAGCAGTTTCGACATGAACACTGAAGCTTTCTTT.

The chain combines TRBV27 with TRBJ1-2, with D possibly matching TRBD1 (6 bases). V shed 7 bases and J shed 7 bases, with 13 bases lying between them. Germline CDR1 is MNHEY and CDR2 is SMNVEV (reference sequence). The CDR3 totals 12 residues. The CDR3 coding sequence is TGTGCCAGCACAACAGGGACCTCTGGCTACACCTTC. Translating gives CASTTGTSGYTF.

CDR3 coding DNA: TGTGCCATCAGTGAGATCGACAGGGACGAGCAGTACTTC. This gives the protein CAISEIDRDEQYF. This chain uses TRBV10-3 with TRBJ2-7, with 7 bases that match TRBD1. J gave up 5 bases and V 2 bases, and 3 bases lay outside the gene matches. Germline assignment: CDR1 ENHRY and CDR2 SYGVKD. The CDR3 runs 13 residues.

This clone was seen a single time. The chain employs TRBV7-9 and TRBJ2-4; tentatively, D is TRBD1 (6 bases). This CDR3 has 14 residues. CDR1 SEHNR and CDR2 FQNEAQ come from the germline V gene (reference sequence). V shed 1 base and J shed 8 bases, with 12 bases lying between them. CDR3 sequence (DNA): TGTGCCAGCAGCTTAGACACTCCAGGGGACATTCAGTACTTC. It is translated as CASSLDTPGDIQYF.

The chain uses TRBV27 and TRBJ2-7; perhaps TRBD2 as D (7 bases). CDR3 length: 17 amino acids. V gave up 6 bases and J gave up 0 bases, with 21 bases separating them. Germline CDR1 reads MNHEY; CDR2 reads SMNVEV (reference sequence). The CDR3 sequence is CASRTGWGGANSYEQYF. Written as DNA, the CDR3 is TGTGCCAGCAGGACGGGTTGGGGGGGGGCAAACTCCTACGAGCAGTACTTC.

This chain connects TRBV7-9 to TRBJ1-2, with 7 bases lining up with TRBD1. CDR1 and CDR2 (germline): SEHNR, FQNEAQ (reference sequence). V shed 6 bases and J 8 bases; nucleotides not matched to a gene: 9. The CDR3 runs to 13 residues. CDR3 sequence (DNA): TGTGCCAGCAGTTATGACAGGGTGGGCGGCTACACCTTC. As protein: CASSYDRVGGYTF.

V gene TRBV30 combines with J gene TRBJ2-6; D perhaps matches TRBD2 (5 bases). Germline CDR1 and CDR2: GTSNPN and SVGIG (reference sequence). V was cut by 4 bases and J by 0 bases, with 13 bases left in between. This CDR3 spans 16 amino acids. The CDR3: CAWTPLGSSGANVLTF. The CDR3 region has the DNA TGTGCCTGGACTCCCCTTGGGAGCTCTGGGGCCAACGTCCTGACTTTC.

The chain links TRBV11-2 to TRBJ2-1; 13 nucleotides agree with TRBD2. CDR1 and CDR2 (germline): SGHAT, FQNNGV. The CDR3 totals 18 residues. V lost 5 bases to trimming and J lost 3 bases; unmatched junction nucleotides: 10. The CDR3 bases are TGTGCCAGCAGCACACTAGCGGGAGGGCGCTTAGTCTACAATGAGCAGTTCTTC. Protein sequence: CASSTLAGGRLVYNEQFF. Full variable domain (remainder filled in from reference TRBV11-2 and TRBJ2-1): EAGVAQSPRYKIIEKRQSVAFWCNPISGHATLYWYQQILGQGPKLLIQFQNNGVVDDSQLPKDRFSAERLKGVDSTLKIQPAKLEDSAVYLCASSTLAGGRLVYNEQFFGPGTRLTVL.

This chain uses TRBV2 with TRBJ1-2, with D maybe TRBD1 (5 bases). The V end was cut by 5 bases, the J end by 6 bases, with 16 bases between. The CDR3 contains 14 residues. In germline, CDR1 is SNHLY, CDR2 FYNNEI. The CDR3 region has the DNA TGTGCCAGCAGTCTTGTACGGGGGGAAGATGGCTACACCTTC. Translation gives CASSLVRGEDGYTF.

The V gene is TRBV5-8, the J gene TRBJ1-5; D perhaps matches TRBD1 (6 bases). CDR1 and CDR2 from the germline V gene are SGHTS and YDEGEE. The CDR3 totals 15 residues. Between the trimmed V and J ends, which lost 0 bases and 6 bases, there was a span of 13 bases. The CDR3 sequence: CASSLGMTGSQPQHF. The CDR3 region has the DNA TGTGCCAGCAGCTTGGGCATGACAGGATCTCAGCCCCAGCATTTT.

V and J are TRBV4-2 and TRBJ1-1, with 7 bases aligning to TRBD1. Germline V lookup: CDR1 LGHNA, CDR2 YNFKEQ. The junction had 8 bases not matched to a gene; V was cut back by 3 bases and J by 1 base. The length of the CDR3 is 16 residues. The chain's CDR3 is CASSHLTGEANTEAFF. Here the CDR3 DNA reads TGTGCCAGCAGCCATCTTACAGGGGAGGCGAACACTGAAGCTTTCTTT.

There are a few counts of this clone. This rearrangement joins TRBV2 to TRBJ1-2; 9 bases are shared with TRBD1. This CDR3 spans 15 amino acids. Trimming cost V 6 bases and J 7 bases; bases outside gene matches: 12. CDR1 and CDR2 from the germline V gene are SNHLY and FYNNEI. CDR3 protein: CASRARDRVSLGYTF. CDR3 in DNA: TGTGCCAGCAGGGCCCGGGACAGGGTTTCACTTGGCTACACCTTC.